This TCR beta chain came from a study of read filtering for tumor transcriptome and immune sequencing. The length of the CDR3 is 15 residues. V was shortened by 3 bases and J by 4 bases, with 17 bases between the two germline ends. Per the germline V gene, CDR1 is DFQATT and CDR2 is SNEGSKA (reference sequence). This clonotype has ten or more counts. This library used roughly 400 ng RNA and molecular barcoded adaptors spanning alpha/delta and beta/gamma chains. TCRdb re-analysed the reads in MiXCR, keeping a single row per CDR3 protein. This table holds some 41,000 distinct CDR3 sequences, about 13% found once.

J is TRBJ2-3 and V is TRBV20-1; TRBD2 is a possible D gene (5 bases). This clonotype was obtained from a donor over 35 with multiple myeloma. Sequences were obtained from a population of CD138-negative cells sorted from bone marrow. For the CDR3, the DNA is TGCAGTGCTAGCACGGGGTCACGGAATGCAGATACGCAGTATTTT. Residues: CSASTGSRNADTQYF.